The 31 T cell receptor beta chains given below trace back to one sample, sequenced in a study of T cell responses to AZD1222 COVID-19 vaccine. TCRdb's table, derived via immunoSEQ multiplex PCR, lists solely in-frame clones and lacks some. The table has fewer than 150,000 clones, roughly nine tenths seen once. The material sequenced was peripheral blood, taken 28 days after the second AZD1222 dose. The receptors were sampled from an adult who received the AZD1222 COVID-19 vaccine.

The rearrangement links TRBV4-3 to TRBJ2-5, with 10 bases that match TRBD1. CDR1 LGHNA and CDR2 YSLEER come from the germline V gene. The CDR3 length is 15 residues. The V and J ends lost 0 bases and 6 bases, in that order; junction bases with no gene match: 4. CDR3 sequence: CASSQDRQGAKTQYF. The DNA of the CDR3 is TGCGCCAGCAGCCAAGATAGACAGGGGGCAAAGACCCAGTACTTC.

The chain uses TRBV7-9 and TRBJ1-2; D possibly corresponds to TRBD1 (6 bases). The germline V gene encodes CDR1 SEHNR and CDR2 FQNEAQ (reference sequence). This CDR3 has 15 residues. Trimming took off 6 bases at V and 4 bases at J, with 18 bases between the two ends. The CDR3 DNA follows: TGTGCCAGCAGTCCGGCGCAGGGGACGGGCTATGGCTACACCTTC. Translated: CASSPAQGTGYGYTF.

The gene calls are TRBV3-1 (or the pseudogene TRBV3-2) and TRBJ2-1; D unresolved. The germline V and J ends were trimmed by 0 bases and 7 bases, with 4 bases remaining between them. Per germline, CDR1 LGHDT and CDR2 YNNKEL (reference sequence). This CDR3 is built from 12 residues. The DNA for the CDR3 is TGTGCCAGCAGCCAAGATAGAAATGAGCAGTTCTTC. Its protein is CASSQDRNEQFF.

The V gene is TRBV2, the J gene TRBJ1-1; the D gene is possibly TRBD1 (5 bases). Germline CDR1 and CDR2: SNHLY and FYNNEI. The germline V and J ends were trimmed by 6 bases and 11 bases, with 19 bases remaining between them. The CDR3 sequence is 13 residues long. The CDR3 DNA reads TGTGCCAGCAGACTCCTTTCTTCCGGGGACGCTTTCTTT. Its protein is CASRLLSSGDAFF.

CDR3 sequence: CASSLDYYGYTF. The CDR3 DNA is TGTGCCAGCAGCCTTGACTACTATGGCTACACCTTC. The chain combines TRBV11-2 with TRBJ1-2; D is ambiguous. This CDR3 has 12 amino acids. V was trimmed by 5 bases and J by 3 bases, leaving 7 bases between them. Germline-derived CDR1 and CDR2 are SGHAT and FQNNGV.

This clone occurred a few times. The chain links TRBV19 to TRBJ1-1; no clear D gene. CDR1 is LNHDA, CDR2 SQIVND, per germline (reference sequence). V lost 6 bases and J lost 0, with 5 bases in between. The CDR3 runs 12 residues. In DNA form, the CDR3 reads TGTGCCAGTAGCTACTTGAACACTGAAGCTTTCTTT. Its protein product is CASSYLNTEAFF.

The V gene is TRBV7-2, the J gene TRBJ1-5; D not resolved. Germline V gene data show CDR1 as SGHTA and CDR2 as FQGNSA. This CDR3 is built from 13 residues. V was clipped by 2 bases and J by 6 bases, with 8 bases between them. The CDR3 loop is CASSLTGSQPQHF. The CDR3 region has the DNA TGTGCCAGCAGCTTAACCGGGAGTCAGCCCCAGCATTTT.

This clone was seen only a few times. This rearrangement joins TRBV6-5 to TRBJ2-5; a weak D match, TRBD1 (6 bases). The CDR3 is 14 amino acids. CDR1 and CDR2 from the germline V gene are MNHEY and SVGAGI. Deletions cut 5 bases from V and 0 bases from J, with 10 bases between. This CDR3 is CASSIGQNQETQYF. The CDR3 DNA sequence: TGTGCCAGCAGTATAGGACAGAACCAAGAGACCCAGTACTTC.

The chain uses TRBV6-2 or TRBV6-3 and TRBJ1-4; D may be TRBD1 (5 bases). Germline values: CDR1 MNHEY, CDR2 SVGEGT. The V and J ends lost 6 bases and 5 bases respectively, with 16 bases between them. The length of the CDR3 is 15 residues. DNA of the CDR3: TGTGCCAGCAGCCCATCGACAGTTAGAAATGAAAAACTGTTTTTT. Amino acid sequence: CASSPSTVRNEKLFF.

The rearrangement uses TRBV30 and TRBJ2-3, with D maybe TRBD2 (5 bases). The germline V gene encodes CDR1 GTSNPN and CDR2 SVGIG (reference sequence). The V and J ends lost 2 bases and 2 bases respectively, with 11 bases between them. The CDR3 runs 14 residues. CDR3 bases: TGTGCCTGGAGTTTCCACGGGAACACAGATACGCAGTATTTT. It encodes CAWSFHGNTDTQYF.

This chain uses TRBV7-3 with TRBJ2-6; TRBD2 aligns across 16 bases. The J segment lost 2 bases and the V segment lost 4 bases, leaving 8 bases of the junction unmatched. Germline V lookup: CDR1 SGHTA, CDR2 FQGTGA. The CDR3 has 20 residues. CDR3 sequence (DNA): TGTGCCAGCAGCTCTCCGGGACTAGCGGGGGGGCGGACTGGGGCCAACGTCCTGACTTTC. As protein: CASSSPGLAGGRTGANVLTF.

The chain joins TRBV15 to TRBJ2-5, with D uncertain. The CDR3 covers 12 residues. Trimming stripped 1 base from V and 5 bases from J, with 5 bases between. Per germline, CDR1 LNHNV and CDR2 YYDKDF (reference sequence). The CDR3 sequence is CATSRGLETQYF. DNA of the CDR3: TGTGCCACCAGCAGAGGGCTGGAGACCCAGTACTTC. The full variable domain, in which reference TRBV15 and TRBJ2-5 provide the parts outside the CDR3, is DAMVIQNPRYQVTQFGKPVTLSCSQTLNHNVMYWYQQKSSQAPKLLFHYYDKDFNNEADTPDNFQSRRPNTSFCFLDIRSPGLGDTAMYLCATSRGLETQYFGPGTRLLVL.

This CDR3 is CAWSANYEQYF. The CDR3, as DNA: TGTGCCTGGAGCGCAAACTACGAGCAGTACTTC. The chain is built from TRBV30 and TRBJ2-7; D gene unclear. V gave up 3 bases and J gave up 3 bases, with 6 bases separating them. Germline CDR1 is GTSNPN and CDR2 is SVGIG (reference sequence). The CDR3 is 11 residues long.

This chain uses TRBV21-1 with TRBJ1-5; the table's D call, TRBD1, has no DNA check behind it. TRBV21-1 is a pseudogene segment. The CDR3 is 13 amino acids. CDR3 protein: CASGTTGDRPQHF. The CDR3, as DNA: TGTGCCAGCGGTACGACAGGAGATCGGCCCCAGCATTTT.

V gene TRBV2 combines with J gene TRBJ2-2, with D maybe TRBD2 (5 bases). CDR1 SNHLY and CDR2 FYNNEI come from the germline V gene. The CDR3 runs 13 residues. V lost 5 bases to trimming and J lost 4 bases, with 8 bases between them. DNA of the CDR3: TGTGCCAGCAGTAAACGGGGCACCGGGGAGCTGTTTTTT. Protein product: CASSKRGTGELFF.

V usage is TRBV2 and J usage is TRBJ1-2; D gene unclear. CDR1 is SNHLY, CDR2 FYNNEI, per germline. This CDR3 is built from 13 residues. V was pared by 8 bases and J by 3 bases, with 13 bases between. CDR3 sequence reads: CASGYPVYYGYTF. CDR3 DNA: TGTGCCAGCGGTTACCCCGTGTACTATGGCTACACCTTC.

V gene TRBV4-1 combines with J gene TRBJ2-3; D is uncertain. The CDR3 extends over 16 amino acids. Germline values: CDR1 MGHRA, CDR2 YSYEKL. With 4 bases removed from V and 2 bases from J, the gap between germline ends came to 16 bases. The CDR3 spells CASSPGVWADTDTQYF. The CDR3 bases are TGCGCCAGCAGCCCAGGAGTCTGGGCCGACACAGATACGCAGTATTTT.

J is TRBJ1-1 and V is TRBV2; D unclear. CDR3 size: 13 residues. Germline V CDR1 and CDR2: SNHLY, FYNNEI. Trimming stripped 4 bases from V and 5 bases from J, with 11 bases between. The chain's CDR3 is CASSVGGGTEAFF. For the CDR3, the DNA is TGTGCCAGCAGTGTAGGCGGTGGAACTGAAGCTTTCTTT.

The count of this clone is one. The same CDR3 also results from other DNA sequences found in this sample. The DNA for the CDR3 is TGTGCCAGCAGTTACTCGAGTAGAGGGGACACTGAAGCTTTCTTT. This translates into CASSYSSRGDTEAFF. J is TRBJ1-1 and V is TRBV6-5, with a tentative D call TRBD1 (5 bases). V shed 0 bases and J shed 3 bases, with 11 bases lying between them. This CDR3 spans 15 amino acids. The germline gives CDR1 MNHEY, CDR2 SVGAGI.

This chain joins TRBV13 and TRBJ1-2, with unresolved D. With 0 bases removed from V and 0 bases from J, the gap between germline ends came to 8 bases. Germline assignment: CDR1 PRHDT and CDR2 FYEKMQ (reference sequence). The CDR3 runs 15 residues. CDR3 coding DNA: TGTGCCAGCAGCTTAGGCAGGTTTGCTAACTATGGCTACACCTTC. As protein: CASSLGRFANYGYTF.

This clone was detected only once. The chain has TRBV6-5 and TRBJ1-5, with 10 bases lining up with TRBD1. Losses at the gene ends were 6 bases for V and 6 bases for J; bases not matched to a gene: 8. The CDR3 consists of 15 residues. Germline lookup yields CDR1 MNHEY and CDR2 SVGAGI. The CDR3 DNA follows: TGTGCCAGCAGGGAGGGACAGGGGTGGAGTCAGCCCCAGCATTTT. This encodes CASREGQGWSQPQHF.

The rearrangement links TRBV6-5 to TRBJ2-7; D ambiguous. This CDR3 has 13 amino acids. Germline lookup yields CDR1 MNHEY and CDR2 SVGAGI. V was pared by 5 bases and J by 6 bases, with 14 bases between. The DNA for the CDR3 is TGTGCCAGCAGTCCCCCTGGCCTGGGCGAGCAGTACTTC. Translated: CASSPPGLGEQYF.

The J gene is TRBJ1-4, the V gene TRBV7-9; no reliable D call. V lost 6 bases to trimming and J lost 4 bases, with 15 bases between them. The CDR3 runs 15 residues. Germline-derived CDR1 and CDR2 are SEHNR and FQNEAQ (reference sequence). CDR3 sequence: CASRLTVSHNEKLFF. Written as DNA, the CDR3 is TGTGCCAGCAGACTTACTGTCTCCCATAATGAAAAACTGTTTTTT.

The chain uses TRBV15 and TRBJ1-1; no definite D call. With 0 bases removed from V and 4 bases from J, the gap between germline ends came to 9 bases. The germline V gene encodes CDR1 LNHNV and CDR2 YYDKDF (reference sequence). The CDR3 runs 14 residues. The CDR3 sequence: CATSRDLLGTEAFF. The DNA for the CDR3 is TGTGCCACCAGCAGAGATTTACTGGGCACTGAAGCTTTCTTT.

The chain combines TRBV19 with TRBJ2-7, with 9 positions matching TRBD1. With V trimmed by 5 bases and J by 7 bases, 9 bases remained unmatched. CDR3 size: 14 residues. The germline CDR1 and CDR2 sequences are LNHDA and SQIVND (reference sequence). The chain's CDR3 is CASSPRDRVGEQYF. For the CDR3, the DNA is TGTGCCAGTAGTCCGCGGGACAGGGTTGGAGAGCAGTACTTC.

This sequence joins TRBV21-1 and TRBJ2-6; the tabulated D call, TRBD1, remains unverified against the DNA. TRBV21-1 is termed a pseudogene. The CDR3 loop spans 22 amino acids. CDR3 residues: CASRTDTHPCGDRAPGANVLTF. CDR3 nucleotide sequence: TGTGCCAGCAGGACGGACACTCATCCTTGTGGGGACAGGGCTCCAGGGGCCAACGTCCTGACTTTC.

The chain combines TRBV3-1 (or the pseudogene TRBV3-2) with TRBJ1-1, with D possibly being TRBD1 (5 bases). This CDR3 comprises 16 residues. V lost 2 bases and J 1 base, leaving 14 bases between the germline ends. Germline CDR1 reads LGHDT; CDR2 reads YNNKEL (reference sequence). The CDR3 reads CASSQRGWGENTEAFF. The CDR3 DNA is TGTGCCAGCAGCCAAAGGGGATGGGGAGAGAACACTGAAGCTTTCTTT.

V and J are TRBV6-6 and TRBJ1-4; the D gene is possibly TRBD1 (5 bases). With 8 bases removed from V and 7 bases from J, the gap between germline ends came to 14 bases. Germline lookup yields CDR1 MNHNY and CDR2 SVGAGI (reference sequence). The CDR3 has 13 amino acids. The CDR3 DNA follows: TGTGCCAGCGATCCTCAGGGTGGTGAAAAACTGTTTTTT. Protein: CASDPQGGEKLFF.

The gene calls are TRBV27 and TRBJ1-5; 7 bases fit TRBD1. The junction had 8 bases not matched to a gene; V was cut back by 11 bases and J by 7 bases. This CDR3 has 12 residues. The germline gives CDR1 MNHEY, CDR2 SMNVEV (reference sequence). The CDR3 sequence: CASQGPGQPQHF. CDR3 in DNA: TGTGCCTCACAGGGGCCAGGGCAGCCCCAGCATTTT.

In its sample, this clone was seen once. The chain uses TRBV27 and TRBJ1-1, with 7 positions matching TRBD1. V trimming: 3 bases; J trimming: 2 bases; junction bases outside the gene matches: 3. This CDR3 has 14 residues. CDR1 and CDR2 from the germline V gene are MNHEY and SMNVEV (reference sequence). The chain's CDR3 is CASSFYRGNTEAFF. The CDR3, as DNA: TGTGCCAGCAGTTTTTACAGGGGCAACACTGAAGCTTTCTTT.

Worth noting for this clone: Distinct nucleotide sequences in the sample also encode this CDR3. V gene TRBV10-1 combines with J gene TRBJ1-1; a possible D gene is TRBD1 (5 bases). From germline, CDR1 is WNHNN and CDR2 SYGVQD (reference sequence). V shed 6 bases and J shed 0 bases, with 11 bases lying between them. CDR3 length equals 14 residues. This CDR3 reads CASSPGGVNTEAFF. The CDR3 DNA reads TGCGCCAGCAGCCCAGGAGGGGTGAACACTGAAGCTTTCTTT.